Listed below are T cell receptor beta chains from one sample, sequenced in a study of a mutant IDH1 vaccine in newly diagnosed glioma. Their cognate antigens are unknown. Data came from immunoSEQ multiplex PCR; TCRdb stores just in-frame clones and leaves some out. Here the sample spans over 45,000 clones, over 70% being singletons. The sequencing used PBMCs, collected from a glioma patient whose treatment included an IDH1 peptide vaccine. These receptors were obtained from a man aged 50 to 59 with glioma. CDR3s include the opening cysteine and the closing phenylalanine or tryptophan. A D gene is named only where the DNA matches it firmly. Clone size is not always given. Where it is, it says once, few, many or a class for expanded clones.

D,size,J,V,DNA,CDR3
TRBD2,.,TRBJ2-3,TRBV10-3,TGTGCCATCAGTGAGTCGGGTAGCGGGGGGCCCCTGGAGTATTTT,CAISESGSGGPLEYF
TRBD2,.,TRBJ2-2,TRBV30,TGTGCCTGGAGTATGCGGGGGTGGGCCGGGGAGCTGTTTTTT,CAWSMRGWAGELFF
.,.,TRBJ2-1,TRBV5-4,TGTGCCAGCAGCTTGGTGGACTTCTCCTACAATGAGCAGTTCTTC,CASSLVDFSYNEQFF
.,.,TRBJ1-2,TRBV6-6,TGTGCCAGCAGTTTACCGGACCACGGCGACTATGGCTACACCTTC,CASSLPDHGDYGYTF
TRBD1,medium-sized,TRBJ2-7,TRBV7-9,TGTGCCAGCAGAAACGGACAGGACTCCTACGAGCAGTACTTC,CASRNGQDSYEQYF
.,.,TRBJ2-7,TRBV4-1,TGCGCCAGCAGCCAGCTGGGAGGACGGGACAGATACGAGCAGTACTTC,CASSQLGGRDRYEQYF
TRBD1,.,TRBJ2-7,TRBV7-2,TGTGCCAGCAGCTTCGGGACAGGGTCTGGCGAGCAGTACTTC,CASSFGTGSGEQYF
TRBD1,once,TRBJ1-5,TRBV19,TGTGCCAGTAGCCCTGGGGGACAGGGGGTTCAGCCCCAGCATTTT,CASSPGGQGVQPQHF
.,once,TRBJ1-4,TRBV25-1,TGTGCCAGCATAGGCGGGGGACGTGCAAAACTGTTTTTT,CASIGGGRAKLFF
.,.,TRBJ2-7,TRBV29-1,TGCAGCGTTGCGTCTCGATCAGGGGCAAAGGTGAAGCAGTACTTC,CSVASRSGAKVKQYF
.,.,TRBJ2-7,TRBV5-4,TGTGCCAGCAGCTCCCACCTTACAGGCATGGTTGAGCAGTACTTC,CASSSHLTGMVEQYF
.,.,TRBJ2-5,TRBV7-2,TGTGCCAGCAGCTTAGGGCCGGGGGGCCGGGTTGAGACCCAGTACTTC,CASSLGPGGRVETQYF
.,few,TRBJ1-1,TRBV11-1,TGTGCCAGCAGCTTAGCGGAAGGGCGGGGGACTGAAGCTTTCTTT,CASSLAEGRGTEAFF
.,.,TRBJ1-4,TRBV5-8,TGTGCCAGCAGCCCCCGGAGGGACGAAAAACTGTTTTTT,CASSPRRDEKLFF
TRBD2,.,TRBJ2-7,TRBV13,TGTGCCAGCAGCCCGCGGACGGGACTAGCGGCCTACGAGCAGTACTTC,CASSPRTGLAAYEQYF
.,.,TRBJ1-1,TRBV6-4,TGTGCCAGCAGTGACACGGCACGCAACACTGAAGCTTTCTTT,CASSDTARNTEAFF
.,once,TRBJ2-2,TRBV6-5,TGTGCCAGCGGCAGATCGCTGTCCGGGGAGCTGTTTTTT,CASGRSLSGELFF